This T cell receptor beta chain was observed in a study of T cells after yellow fever vaccination. The study's findings and limits: Overlap between CD4 and CD8 compartments was detected for a small share of clonotypes.

Researchers made TCR cDNA using 5'RACE template switching, and this step added a universal primer site and UMIs. TCRdb called the 5' RACE reads again in MiXCR, with one record for every CDR3 protein. The sample carries 250,000 to 350,000 distinct CDR3 sequences, around 6.8% recorded once. V lost 7 bases to trimming and J lost 5 bases; unmatched junction nucleotides: 8. The length of the CDR3 is 14 residues. Germline CDR1 SGHRS, CDR2 YFSETQ. This clonotype has only a few counts. Its antigen is unidentified. The chain joins TRBV5-1 to TRBJ2-1; 8 positions match TRBD1. This receptor was identified in a man aged 18 to 30 who received the YFV17D yellow fever vaccine. The sequenced sample was PBMCs, obtained more than 35 days after the first yellow fever vaccination. The CDR3 sequence: CASGLGQDHNEQFF. CDR3 coding DNA: TGCGCCAGCGGACTGGGACAGGACCACAATGAGCAGTTCTTC.